This paragraph covers one T cell receptor (beta chain) sequence. Its antigen remains unknown. Sequencing was performed with immunoSEQ multiplex PCR; in TCRdb, only in-frame clones are kept and a portion is missing. The sample consists of around 78,000 clones, around 86% of them appearing once. The source of the sample is a study of graft-versus-host responses after intestinal transplantation. This CDR3 comprises 13 residues. The clonotype was recovered from a human donor who was the organ donor for an intestinal transplant. Source: unstimulated CD8+ T cells sorted from spleen or lymph node cells, taken before transplant. The rearrangement links TRBV21-1 to TRBJ2-5; TRBD2 is taken as the D call from the table, unchecked against the DNA. TRBV21-1 is listed as a pseudogene. CDR3 sequence reads: CASSKGLGETQYF. CDR3 DNA: TGTGCCAGCAGCAAGGGTCTCGGGGAGACCCAGTACTTC.